This T cell receptor (beta chain) was retrieved from a study of radiotherapy plus CTLA-4 blockade in lung cancer. Worth noting for this clone: What it binds is unknown.

V shed 6 bases, J shed 1 base, and the junction held 6 bases outside the gene matches. The CDR3 contains 15 residues. Germline V gene lookup returns CDR1 WSHSY and CDR2 SAAADI. The assay was immunoSEQ multiplex PCR, and TCRdb's table has in-frame clones only and misses some. The sample records some 50,000 clones, 84% being singletons. General observations from the study: The authors reported that early blood T cell clone dynamics, with interferon-beta, best predicted response.

Sequencing was performed on peripheral blood, taken from a patient treated with radiotherapy plus ipilimumab. This receptor was identified in a human donor with non-small cell lung cancer whose response to radiotherapy plus ipilimumab could not be evaluated. The V and J genes are TRBV10-2 and TRBJ2-5; 9 bases map to TRBD1. The CDR3 region has the DNA TGCGCCAGCAGGACCGGGACAGGGAGCCAAGAGACCCAGTACTTC. This sequence encodes CASRTGTGSQETQYF.